Each of the 23 T cell receptor beta chains below was sequenced from the same sample in a study of blood T cell repertoires in COVID-19. Using immunoSEQ multiplex PCR, the repertoire was profiled, and TCRdb retains in-frame clones only, with some absent. Of nearly 250,000 clones listed, almost 85% are singletons. What was sequenced was peripheral blood. These receptors were obtained from an elderly woman with acute or convalescent COVID-19.

Only one count was recorded for this clone. This chain uses TRBV20-1 with TRBJ2-1, with 9 bases matching TRBD1. The CDR3 is 13 residues long. Germline CDR1 reads DFQATT; CDR2 reads SNEGSKA (reference sequence). V dropped 3 bases and J dropped 9; count of bases not matched to a gene: 6. The CDR3, as DNA: TGCAGTGCTAGTAGGGACAGGGTGGCTGAGCAGTTCTTC. Its translation is CSASRDRVAEQFF.

The gene calls are TRBV5-1 and TRBJ2-5; 7 bases are a match to TRBD1. Germline V gene data show CDR1 as SGHRS and CDR2 as YFSETQ. Trimming at V came to 1 base and at J to 4 bases, leaving 10 bases not matched to a gene. The CDR3 runs to 16 residues. The CDR3 loop reads CASSLSASSGGETQYF. In DNA, the CDR3 is TGCGCCAGCAGCTTGAGCGCCAGTTCAGGGGGAGAGACCCAGTACTTC. Looking up the rest from reference TRBV5-1 and TRBJ2-5 gives the full variable domain: KAGVTQTPRYLIKTRGQQVTLSCSPISGHRSVSWYQQTPGQGLQFLFEYFSETQRNKGNFPGRFSGRQFSNSRSEMNVSTLELGDSALYLCASSLSASSGGETQYFGPGTRLLVL.

This clone was seen once. V is TRBV7-9 and J is TRBJ1-6; D might be TRBD1 (6 bases). V shed 4 bases and J shed 6 bases, with 13 bases lying between them. Germline values: CDR1 SEHNR, CDR2 FQNEAQ (reference sequence). The CDR3 consists of 15 residues. CDR3 sequence reads: CASSSPGQSNSPLHF. The CDR3 nucleotides read TGTGCCAGCAGCTCCCCAGGACAGTCTAATTCACCCCTCCACTTT.

The rearrangement joins TRBV5-4 to TRBJ1-4, with 8 bases fitting TRBD1. Germline-derived CDR1 and CDR2 are SGHNT and YYREEE (reference sequence). After removal of 0 bases from V and 4 bases from J, the junction contained 2 bases not matched to a gene. The CDR3 extends over 15 amino acids. Written as DNA, the CDR3 is TGTGCCAGCAGCTTGGACAGGGGGGGTAATGAAAAACTGTTTTTT. Its translation is CASSLDRGGNEKLFF.

This sequence joins TRBV7-2 and TRBJ1-1; the D gene is possibly TRBD1 (5 bases). From germline, CDR1 is SGHTA and CDR2 FQGNSA. The V gene lost 5 bases and the J gene lost 7 bases, with 8 bases spanning the gap. CDR3 length: 11 amino acids. The CDR3 sequence is CASSPQGEAFF. DNA of the CDR3: TGTGCCAGCAGCCCGCAGGGTGAAGCTTTCTTT. The full variable domain, with the rest looked up from reference TRBV7-2 and TRBJ1-1, is GAGVSQSPSNKVTEKGKDVELRCDPISGHTALYWYRQSLGQGLEFLIYFQGNSAPDKSGLPSDRFSAERTGGSVSTLTIQRTQQEDSAVYLCASSPQGEAFFGQGTRLTVV.

The rearrangement uses TRBV18 and TRBJ2-7, with D perhaps matching TRBD1 (6 bases). V lost 6 bases, J lost 1 base, and 13 bases lay in between. The CDR3 is 14 residues long. The germline V gene encodes CDR1 KGHSH and CDR2 LQKENI. This CDR3 is CASSPGTQSYEQYF. Written as DNA, the CDR3 is TGTGCCAGCTCGCCCGGGACACAATCCTACGAGCAGTACTTC.

The V and J genes are TRBV5-1 and TRBJ2-1, with TRBD2 identical over 14 bases. Germline loops: CDR1 SGHRS, CDR2 YFSETQ. The V and J ends lost 3 bases and 1 base, in that order; junction bases with no gene match: 9. The CDR3 has 19 residues. In DNA, the CDR3 is TGCGCCAGCAGCTCGATCGGGACTAGCGGGAGTAAGTCCTACAATGAGCAGTTCTTC. Translated, it gives CASSSIGTSGSKSYNEQFF.

The V and J genes are TRBV18 and TRBJ1-5, with TRBD1 matching over 9 bases. Germline CDR1 is KGHSH and CDR2 is LQKENI. CDR3 size: 16 residues. After removal of 2 bases from V and 5 bases from J, the junction contained 7 bases not matched to a gene. CDR3 amino acids: CASSPGIRTGDQPQHF. DNA for the CDR3: TGTGCCAGCTCACCAGGGATCAGGACAGGGGATCAGCCCCAGCATTTT.

The gene calls are TRBV5-4 and TRBJ2-3; D might be TRBD2 (6 bases). Trimming took 6 bases from V and 2 from J, leaving 10 bases between them. The germline gives CDR1 SGHNT, CDR2 YYREEE (reference sequence). The CDR3 runs 13 residues. The chain's CDR3 is CASNRRATDTQYF. The CDR3 region has the DNA TGTGCCAGCAACCGGAGGGCCACAGATACGCAGTATTTT.

The chain employs TRBV28 and TRBJ1-1; D is ambiguous. CDR1 and CDR2 from the germline V gene are MDHEN and SYDVKM. With 7 bases removed from V and 4 bases from J, the gap between germline ends came to 13 bases. The CDR3 spans 13 residues. CDR3 loop: CASTDLGVTEAFF. The CDR3 nucleotides read TGTGCCAGCACTGACCTCGGGGTCACTGAAGCTTTCTTT.

This rearrangement joins TRBV7-3 to TRBJ1-1; 9 bases fit TRBD1. The J segment lost 2 bases and the V segment lost 2 bases, leaving 6 bases of the junction unmatched. The CDR3 is 16 residues long. Germline values: CDR1 SGHTA, CDR2 FQGTGA. In DNA, the CDR3 is TGTGCCAGCAGCTTATACGGGACAGGGCGCAACACTGAAGCTTTCTTT. Its translation is CASSLYGTGRNTEAFF.

V and J are TRBV23-1 and TRBJ2-5; 7 positions agree with TRBD1. TRBV23-1 is designated an ORF whose function remains uncertain. The CDR3 loop spans 14 amino acids. The V segment lost 10 bases and the J segment 4 bases; nucleotides outside the gene matches: 12. In DNA, the CDR3 is TGCGCCACCTGGAAGGCAGGGGGACGAGAGACCCAGTACTTC. It encodes CATWKAGGRETQYF.

V usage is TRBV5-8 and J usage is TRBJ1-5, with no clear D. V lost 2 bases and J lost 0, with 9 bases in between. The V gene's germline CDR1 is SGHTS and CDR2 YDEGEE. This CDR3 spans 15 amino acids. The CDR3 protein is CASSFLVASNQPQHF. DNA of the CDR3: TGTGCCAGCAGCTTCTTGGTAGCTAGCAATCAGCCCCAGCATTTT.

CDR3: CASSYPGDRGTGELFF. In nucleotides, the CDR3 is TGTGCCAGCAGTTACCCCGGAGATCGCGGCACCGGGGAGCTGTTTTTT. The rearrangement uses TRBV6-6 and TRBJ2-2; the D is unclear. CDR1 MNHNY and CDR2 SVGAGI come from the germline V gene (reference sequence). CDR3 size: 16 residues. Trimming removed 2 bases at V and 4 bases at J, with 14 bases between.

This clone came up a few times. The V gene is TRBV28, the J gene TRBJ1-5; a weak D match, TRBD1 (5 bases). Germline lookup yields CDR1 MDHEN and CDR2 SYDVKM. CDR3 length: 16 residues. The germline V and J ends were trimmed by 7 bases and 2 bases, with 18 bases remaining between them. As DNA, the CDR3 is TGTGCCAGCACCAGGGCCCCCAGGGCAGGCAATCAGCCCCAGCATTTT. Protein product: CASTRAPRAGNQPQHF. Supplemented by reference TRBV28 and TRBJ1-5, the full variable domain reads DVKVTQSSRYLVKRTGEKVFLECVQDMDHENMFWYRQDPGLGLRLIYFSYDVKMKEKGDIPEGYSVSREKKERFSLILESASTNQTSMYLCASTRAPRAGNQPQHFGDGTRLSIL.

This clone came up once. The chain uses TRBV5-6 and TRBJ1-2; D might be TRBD1 (6 bases). The V end was cut by 4 bases, the J end by 7 bases, with 17 bases between. The CDR3 runs to 14 residues. The germline gives CDR1 SGHDT, CDR2 YYEEEE. In DNA form, the CDR3 reads TGTGCCAGCAGCCCGTTAGGGGGTTCTTCTGGCTACACCTTC. As protein: CASSPLGGSSGYTF.

This rearrangement joins TRBV14 to TRBJ1-6; tentative D call: TRBD1 (6 bases). Trimming cost V 4 bases and J 9 bases, with 19 bases left between them. The CDR3 runs to 16 residues. In germline, CDR1 is SGHDN, CDR2 FVKESK. CDR3 sequence reads: CASSRAGRGAGSPLHF. CDR3 nucleotides: TGTGCCAGCAGCCGAGCAGGTCGGGGGGCAGGTTCACCCCTCCACTTT.

The chain couples TRBV9 to TRBJ1-2, with a possible D match to TRBD1 (6 bases). The CDR3 covers 15 residues. V was trimmed by 0 bases and J by 5 bases, leaving 14 bases between them. CDR1 and CDR2 from the germline V gene are SGDLS and YYNGEE. The CDR3 bases are TGTGCCAGCAGCGTAGATGGGGGGGCTATATATGGCTACACCTTC. This translates into CASSVDGGAIYGYTF.

The genes are TRBV3-1 (or the pseudogene TRBV3-2) and TRBJ1-2, with 7 bases aligning to TRBD1. The V and J ends lost 3 bases and 0 bases, in that order; junction bases with no gene match: 7. From germline, CDR1 is LGHDT and CDR2 YNNKEL (reference sequence). The length of the CDR3 is 16 residues. This CDR3 is CASSHRGDSANYGYTF. The DNA for the CDR3 is TGTGCCAGCAGCCACCGAGGGGACAGCGCTAACTATGGCTACACCTTC.

The V and J genes are TRBV29-1 and TRBJ1-2, with D maybe TRBD1 (6 bases). The CDR3 is made up of 14 amino acids. V was trimmed by 7 bases and J by 0 bases, leaving 15 bases between them. Germline values: CDR1 SQVTM, CDR2 ANQGSEA. Here the CDR3 DNA reads TGCAGCGCGGAACAGGGTTCAGCTAACTATGGCTACACCTTC. Its protein product is CSAEQGSANYGYTF.

The genes are TRBV28 and TRBJ2-7, with 13 bases fitting TRBD2. Germline V gene sequence: CDR1 MDHEN, CDR2 SYDVKM. This CDR3 is 16 amino acids long. V was pared by 3 bases and J by 7 bases, with 9 bases of the junction left unmatched. CDR3 amino acids: CASSFLGLAGVEEQYF. In DNA, the CDR3 is TGTGCCAGCAGTTTCCTCGGACTAGCGGGAGTGGAGGAGCAGTACTTC.

This clone has just one count. This chain connects TRBV5-8 to TRBJ2-7; 9 bases line up with TRBD1. V shed 5 bases, J shed 3 bases, and the junction held 6 bases outside the gene matches. Germline V CDR1 and CDR2: SGHTS, YDEGEE. The CDR3 is made up of 14 amino acids. DNA for the CDR3: TGTGCCAGCAGTCCCGGGACAGGGTTCTACGAGCAGTACTTC. It yields the protein CASSPGTGFYEQYF.

The CDR3 DNA is TGTGCCAGCAGCTTGTACAGGGTAGGAGAGACCCAGTACTTC. Protein: CASSLYRVGETQYF. The chain uses TRBV5-6 and TRBJ2-5, with a tentative D call TRBD1 (6 bases). There are 14 residues in the CDR3. V lost 1 base and J lost 4, with 11 bases in between. Germline V lookup: CDR1 SGHDT, CDR2 YYEEEE.